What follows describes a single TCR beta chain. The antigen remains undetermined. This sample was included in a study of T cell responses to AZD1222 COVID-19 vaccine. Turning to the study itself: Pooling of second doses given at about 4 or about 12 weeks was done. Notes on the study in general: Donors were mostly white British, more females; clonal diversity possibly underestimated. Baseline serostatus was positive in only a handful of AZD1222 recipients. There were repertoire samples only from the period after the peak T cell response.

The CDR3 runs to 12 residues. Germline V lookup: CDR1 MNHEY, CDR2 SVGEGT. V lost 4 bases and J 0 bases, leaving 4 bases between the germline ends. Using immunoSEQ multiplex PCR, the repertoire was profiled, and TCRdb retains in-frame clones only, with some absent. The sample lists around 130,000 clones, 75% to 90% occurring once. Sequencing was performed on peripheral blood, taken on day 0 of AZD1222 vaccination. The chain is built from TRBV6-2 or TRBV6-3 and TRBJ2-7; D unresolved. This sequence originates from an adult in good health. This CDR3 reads CASSSISYEQYF. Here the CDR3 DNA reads TGTGCCAGCAGTTCCATCTCCTACGAGCAGTACTTC.